Listed below are T cell receptor beta chains from one sample, sequenced in a study of metastatic and nonmetastatic thyroid tumors. MiXCR was used by TCRdb to re-call the PCR reads. The sample records 15,000 to 20,000 clones, about 25% being singletons. The sequenced material came from adjacent normal tissue. These receptors came from a female donor with papillary thyroid cancer or a benign thyroid nodule (not recorded which). Some clones in this sample may be carry-over from other donors' samples. The CDR3 runs from the conserved cysteine through the conserved F or W. D genes are given only for firm matches. Size tells how often a clone was seen (once, few, many) or the class of an expanded clone, and some rows leave it out.

>13|TRBJ1-1|TRBV20-1|TRBD1|-
CSARTGGLTEAFF
TGCAGTGCTAGGACAGGGGGCTTGACTGAAGCTTTCTTT
>13|TRBJ1-1|TRBV27|-|few
CASSFEWGGDAFF
TGTGCCAGCAGTTTCGAGTGGGGAGGTGATGCTTTCTTT
>13|TRBJ2-7|TRBV27|TRBD1|-
CASAGTATYEQYF
TGTGCCAGCGCCGGGACAGCTACCTACGAGCAGTACTTC
>15|TRBJ2-4|TRBV5-8|-|few
CASSFGELAKNIQYF
TGTGCCAGCAGCTTTGGCGAACTAGCCAAAAACATTCAGTACTTC
>13|TRBJ2-7|TRBV27|-|few
CASSLSPVYEQYF
TGTGCCAGCAGTTTATCCCCTGTCTACGAGCAGTACTTC
>16|TRBJ2-5|TRBV7-2|-|few
CASSLFSGQRRETQYF
TGTGCCAGCAGCTTATTTTCGGGTCAGAGGAGGGAGACCCAGTACTTC
>16|TRBJ2-1|TRBV11-1|TRBD2|-
CASSPGGLARGDEQFF
TGTGCCAGCAGCCCAGGGGGACTAGCTCGGGGGGATGAGCAGTTCTTC
>17|TRBJ2-7|TRBV20-1|TRBD2|-
CSARDQSGTSGPYEQYF
TGCAGTGCTAGAGATCAATCTGGGACTAGCGGACCTTACGAGCAGTACTTC
>13|TRBJ1-2|TRBV6-6|-|-
CASSYGGNYGYTF
TGTGCCAGCAGTTACGGGGGTAACTATGGCTACACCTTC
>14|TRBJ2-3|TRBV28|-|-
CASSLDRSTDTQYF
TGTGCCAGCAGTTTAGACAGGAGCACAGATACGCAGTATTTT
>12|TRBJ2-3|TRBV24-1|-|few
CATISFTGTQYF
TGTGCCACGATAAGTTTTACGGGTACGCAGTATTTT
>17|TRBJ1-2|TRBV11-1|TRBD1|-
CASSLAGQGPANYGYTF
TGTGCCAGCAGCTTAGCAGGACAGGGGCCCGCTAACTATGGCTACACCTTC
>15|TRBJ2-1|TRBV11-2|TRBD2|-
CASSRWTSGSHEQFF
TGTGCCAGCAGCCGATGGACTAGCGGGTCCCATGAGCAGTTCTTC
>11|TRBJ2-5|TRBV11-3|-|-
CASSLQETQYF
TGTGCCAGCAGCTTACAGGAGACCCAGTACTTC
>12|TRBJ1-3|TRBV7-8|-|few
CASSSYENTIYF
TGTGCCAGCAGCTCGTATGAAAACACCATATATTTT
>18|TRBJ2-7|TRBV12-3/TRBV12-4|TRBD2|-
CASSLGGWREGLNYEQYF
TGTGCCAGCAGTTTGGGTGGTTGGCGGGAGGGCCTTAATTACGAGCAGTACTTC
>16|TRBJ1-3|TRBV6-1|-|few
CASSDPRGMAGNTIYF
TGTGCCAGCAGTGACCCCAGGGGTATGGCTGGAAACACCATATATTTT
>15|TRBJ2-6|TRBV2|-|-
CASSPGTSGANVLTF
TGTGCCAGCAGTCCCGGAACATCTGGGGCCAACGTCCTGACTTTC
>15|TRBJ1-2|TRBV28|TRBD1|few
CASSLAGQKVYGYTF
TGTGCCAGCAGTTTGGCGGGACAGAAGGTCTATGGCTACACCTTC
>15|TRBJ2-1|TRBV6-1|-|few
CASSEGRGEYNEQFF
TGTGCCAGCAGTGAAGGTAGAGGGGAATACAATGAGCAGTTCTTC
>16|TRBJ1-4|TRBV19|-|-
CASRFGNPGANEKLFF
TGTGCCAGTAGATTCGGAAATCCTGGGGCTAATGAAAAACTGTTTTTT
>15|TRBJ1-3|TRBV6-1|-|-
CASSESGATGNTIYF
TGTGCCAGCAGTGAATCTGGTGCGACAGGAAACACCATATATTTT
>14|TRBJ1-1|TRBV7-3|-|-
CASSLAGWDTEAFF
TGTGCCAGCAGCTTAGCAGGGTGGGACACTGAAGCTTTCTTT
>12|TRBJ1-1|TRBV30|-|-
CAWWQTPRGAFF
TGTGCCTGGTGGCAGACGCCTCGAGGGGCTTTCTTT
>13|TRBJ1-6|TRBV19|-|-
CASSPGPRSPLHF
TGTGCCAGTAGCCCCGGCCCGCGCTCACCCCTCCACTTT
>13|TRBJ2-1|TRBV6-1|TRBD1|-
CATTGTGLNEQFF
TGTGCCACTACCGGGACAGGGCTAAATGAGCAGTTCTTC
>14|TRBJ2-5|TRBV10-2|-|-
CASAPSRAVETQYF
TGCGCCAGCGCCCCGAGCAGGGCGGTCGAGACCCAGTACTTC
>14|TRBJ2-7|TRBV18|TRBD2|few
CASSPVAGIYEQYF
TGTGCCAGCTCACCGGTAGCGGGGATCTACGAGCAGTACTTC
>13|TRBJ1-1|TRBV10-1|-|-
CASKRQVYDEAFF
TGCGCCAGCAAAAGACAGGTCTATGATGAAGCTTTCTTT
>14|TRBJ2-3|TRBV20-1|TRBD2|-
CSARLPREPYTQYF
TGCAGTGCTAGATTACCGCGGGAGCCCTATACGCAGTATTTT
>14|TRBJ2-7|TRBV20-1|TRBD1|-
CSARAPGQGYEQYF
TGCAGTGCTAGAGCCCCGGGACAGGGCTACGAGCAGTACTTC
>14|TRBJ2-1|TRBV5-1|TRBD1|once
CASSRTGTGYEQFF
TGCGCCAGCAGCAGAACCGGGACAGGGTATGAGCAGTTCTTC
>16|TRBJ2-1|TRBV7-2|-|-
CASSLVRQSSYNEQFF
TGTGCCAGCAGCTTAGTGCGACAGAGCTCCTACAATGAGCAGTTCTTC
>16|TRBJ2-7|TRBV6-2/TRBV6-3|-|-
CASSYAGPGRDYEQYF
TGTGCCAGCAGTTATGCCGGACCGGGACGGGACTACGAGCAGTACTTC
>14|TRBJ1-3|TRBV12-3/TRBV12-4|-|-
CASGKVFSGNTIYF
TGTGCCAGCGGGAAAGTATTCTCAGGAAACACCATATATTTT
>16|TRBJ2-7|TRBV5-5|TRBD2|few
CASSLAGTSGGYEQYF
TGTGCCAGCAGCTTGGCCGGGACTAGCGGGGGATACGAGCAGTACTTC
>14|TRBJ2-7|TRBV2|-|few
CASRLAHTTYEQYF
TGTGCCAGCAGGCTAGCTCACACCACCTACGAGCAGTACTTC
>15|TRBJ2-1|TRBV12-3/TRBV12-4|TRBD2|-
CASSPSLAVYNEQFF
TGTGCCAGCAGTCCGAGTCTAGCGGTGTACAATGAGCAGTTCTTC
>15|TRBJ1-3|TRBV12-3/TRBV12-4|-|few
CASSLGVGSGSTIYF
TGTGCCAGCAGTTTGGGGGTCGGGTCTGGAAGCACCATATATTTT
>16|TRBJ2-3|TRBV28|-|few
CASTPGTRNRLDTQYF
TGTGCCAGCACCCCGGGGACCCGGAATAGATTAGATACGCAGTATTTT
>14|TRBJ2-7|TRBV7-3|-|-
CASSSDGSSYEQYF
TGTGCCAGCAGTTCGGACGGGAGCTCCTACGAGCAGTACTTC
>15|TRBJ1-5|TRBV9|TRBD1|medium-sized
CASSVNGDRGQPQHF
TGTGCCAGCAGCGTAAATGGGGACAGGGGCCAGCCCCAGCATTTT
>20|TRBJ2-7|TRBV18|TRBD2|many
CASSLKGGSGLAGPTYEQYF
TGTGCCAGCTCACTCAAAGGGGGGTCGGGACTAGCGGGACCTACCTACGAGCAGTACTTC